The T cell receptor (beta chain) under discussion was sequenced for a study of sequential checkpoint blockade in melanoma. Study summary: Arm A got nivolumab then ipilimumab; arm B the reverse, 1:1. Both treatment sequences were followed by maintenance nivolumab.

The CDR3 is 13 amino acids. Germline values: CDR1 MNHEY, CDR2 SVGAGI. Treatment here: randomized to nivolumab then ipilimumab (arm A) or the reverse (arm B). Live CD3+CD8+ CD19− CD56− cells were sorted from PBMCs. TCRdb keeps only in-frame clones here, not all; method: immunoSEQ multiplex PCR. The table records more than 9,000 clones, over 70% of them present only once. This clonotype originated in a human donor with melanoma. Sequences were derived from CD8+ T cells sorted from blood (inferred from file names), sampled from a patient given nivolumab and ipilimumab in sequence. V gene TRBV6-5 combines with J gene TRBJ2-5; D remains unclear. TRBJ2-7 explains the end of the DNA better; the J call may be wrong. This CDR3 is CASRIKEPYEQYF. The CDR3 DNA sequence: TGTGCCAGCAGAATTAAAGAACCCTACGAGCAGTACTTC.